These 15 T cell receptor beta chains were all obtained from the same sample, sequenced in a study of shared clonotypes between healthy human individuals. Here immunoSEQ multiplex PCR was the method, and the copy in TCRdb shows in-frame clones only, minus some. The sample has about 2.3 million clones, 80% to 95% seen once. The sample was naive CD4+ T cells from PBMCs. The subset is: CD45RA+ positively selected. The source is a man aged 18 to 30 in good health. Some clones in this sample may be carry-over from other donors' samples.

The chain couples TRBV7-9 to TRBJ1-4; tentative D call: TRBD1 (5 bases). CDR3 length equals 14 residues. CDR1 is SEHNR and CDR2 is FQNEAQ in the germline V gene (reference sequence). V lost 4 bases and J lost 8, with 14 bases in between. This chain's CDR3 is CASSYMGHIEKLFF. CDR3 bases: TGTGCCAGCAGCTACATGGGGCACATCGAAAAACTGTTTTTT.

V and J are TRBV5-8 and TRBJ1-2; a possible D gene is TRBD1 (6 bases). V lost 1 base, J lost 7 bases, and 14 bases lay in between. The CDR3 runs to 14 residues. Germline V lookup: CDR1 SGHTS, CDR2 YDEGEE. As DNA, the CDR3 is TGTGCCAGCAGCTTGACAGGGCCCGGGGGTGGCTACACCTTC. Translated, it gives CASSLTGPGGGYTF.

The chain carries TRBV7-6 and TRBJ2-7; perhaps TRBD2 as D (6 bases). Per germline, CDR1 SGHVS and CDR2 FNYEAQ. The CDR3 loop spans 18 amino acids. Trimming pared 1 base from V and 0 bases from J, leaving 19 bases between. The CDR3 nucleotides are TGTGCCAGCAGCTTAGAACCGGTCGGTAGCGGAGCCTCCTACGAGCAGTACTTC. This translates into CASSLEPVGSGASYEQYF. The full variable domain, its missing parts supplied by reference TRBV7-6 and TRBJ2-7, is GAGVSQSPRYKVTKRGQDVALRCDPISGHVSLYWYRQALGQGPEFLTYFNYEAQQDKSGLPNDRFSAERPEGSISTLTIQRTEQRDSAMYRCASSLEPVGSGASYEQYFGPGTRLTVT.

Regarding this clone: The sample contains more than one DNA sequence encoding this CDR3. The chain has TRBV6-1 and TRBJ1-2; D possibly corresponds to TRBD1 (6 bases). Trimming stripped 3 bases from V and 5 bases from J, with 10 bases between. Germline V gene lookup returns CDR1 MNHNS and CDR2 SASEGT. The CDR3 sequence is 13 residues long. The CDR3 region has the DNA TGTGCCAGCAGTGACCGAGGGGGGTATGGCTACACCTTC. The encoded protein is CASSDRGGYGYTF.

V and J are TRBV6-6 and TRBJ1-2; D remains unclear. Trimming took off 4 bases at V and 4 bases at J, with 10 bases between the two ends. In germline, CDR1 is MNHNY, CDR2 SVGAGI (reference sequence). This CDR3 contains 13 residues. The CDR3: CASSLGKFYGYTF. CDR3 DNA sequence: TGTGCCAGCAGTTTAGGGAAATTCTATGGCTACACCTTC.

The chain combines TRBV19 with TRBJ2-2; 10 nucleotides align to TRBD1. The CDR3 is 16 amino acids. The V gene's germline CDR1 is LNHDA and CDR2 SQIVND (reference sequence). V was clipped by 3 bases and J by 6 bases; unmatched bases: 7. In DNA, the CDR3 is TGTGCCAGTAGTATCGGGGGACAGGGGATCGCCGGGGAGCTGTTTTTT. It is translated as CASSIGGQGIAGELFF.

The CDR3 bases are TGTGCCAGCAGCCGGATTCTCCCGGGACAGGGCTACGAGCAGTACTTC. Protein: CASSRILPGQGYEQYF. The V gene is TRBV14, the J gene TRBJ2-7; TRBD1 aligns across 9 bases. Germline CDR1 SGHDN, CDR2 FVKESK. Trimming cost V 4 bases and J 3 bases; bases outside gene matches: 10. CDR3 length: 16 amino acids.

The chain recombines TRBV5-1 with TRBJ1-1; 7 positions agree with TRBD1. This CDR3 is 13 amino acids long. Germline lookup yields CDR1 SGHRS and CDR2 YFSETQ. J was trimmed by 6 bases and V by 4 bases; bases with no gene match: 6. DNA of the CDR3: TGCGCCAGCAGCCTAGGACAGGACGCTGAAGCTTTCTTT. Amino acids: CASSLGQDAEAFF.

The J gene is TRBJ1-1, the V gene TRBV6-5; possibly TRBD1 for D (6 bases). This CDR3 spans 14 amino acids. CDR1 MNHEY and CDR2 SVGAGI come from the germline V gene. Trimming removed 6 bases from V and 5 bases from J, with 16 bases in between. The CDR3 coding sequence is TGTGCCAGCAGGACAGGTCCAGCGAGGACTGAAGCTTTCTTT. Its protein is CASRTGPARTEAFF.

The chain couples TRBV29-1 to TRBJ2-1; the match to TRBD2 covers 11 bases. The CDR3 runs 15 residues. V shed 1 base, J shed 2 bases, and the junction held 1 base outside the gene matches. Per the germline V gene, CDR1 is SQVTM and CDR2 is ANQGSEA. Written as DNA, the CDR3 is TGCAGCGTTGAAGGACTAGCGGGGACCTACAATGAGCAGTTCTTC. Translating it yields CSVEGLAGTYNEQFF.

The chain combines TRBV28 with TRBJ2-3; D possibly matches TRBD1 or TRBD2 (6 bases each). The CDR3 has 15 amino acids. V lost 5 bases and J lost 3, with 15 bases in between. Germline CDR1 reads MDHEN; CDR2 reads SYDVKM. In DNA form, the CDR3 reads TGTGCCAGCAGTGCGGGACACTCGTTAACAGATACGCAGTATTTT. This sequence encodes CASSAGHSLTDTQYF.

The V gene is TRBV15, the J gene TRBJ1-1; 8 nucleotides match TRBD1. The CDR3 has 14 residues. J was trimmed by 5 bases and V by 2 bases; bases with no gene match: 4. Germline-derived CDR1 and CDR2 are LNHNV and YYDKDF (reference sequence). CDR3 DNA: TGTGCCACCAGCAGAACGAGGACAGGGACTGAAGCTTTCTTT. Protein product: CATSRTRTGTEAFF.

As concerns this clone: Other DNA sequences in the sample encode the same CDR3. The chain employs TRBV7-8 and TRBJ1-1, with a tentative D call TRBD1 (5 bases). V was trimmed by 2 bases and J by 0 bases, leaving 7 bases between them. The CDR3 sequence is 14 residues long. CDR1 SGHVS and CDR2 FQNEAQ come from the germline V gene. The DNA for the CDR3 is TGTGCCAGCAGCTTACAGGGCATGAACACTGAAGCTTTCTTT. The encoded protein is CASSLQGMNTEAFF.

For the CDR3, the DNA is TGTGCCAGCAGCGTAGTCCCCGACAACCACTCTGAAGCTTTCTTT. This sequence encodes CASSVVPDNHSEAFF. The chain joins TRBV9 to TRBJ1-1; D gene ambiguous. Germline-derived CDR1 and CDR2 are SGDLS and YYNGEE. V was pared by 0 bases and J by 6 bases, with 15 bases between. There are 15 residues in the CDR3.

The genes are TRBV4-1 and TRBJ2-3; TRBD2 is a possible D gene (5 bases). The CDR3 extends over 15 amino acids. The ends were cut back, 3 bases at V and 5 bases at J, with 15 bases in the middle. CDR1 MGHRA and CDR2 YSYEKL come from the germline V gene. The CDR3 bases are TGCGCCAGCAGCCAGGTGGCGGCCGCGGGAGATACGCAGTATTTT. Translation: CASSQVAAAGDTQYF.